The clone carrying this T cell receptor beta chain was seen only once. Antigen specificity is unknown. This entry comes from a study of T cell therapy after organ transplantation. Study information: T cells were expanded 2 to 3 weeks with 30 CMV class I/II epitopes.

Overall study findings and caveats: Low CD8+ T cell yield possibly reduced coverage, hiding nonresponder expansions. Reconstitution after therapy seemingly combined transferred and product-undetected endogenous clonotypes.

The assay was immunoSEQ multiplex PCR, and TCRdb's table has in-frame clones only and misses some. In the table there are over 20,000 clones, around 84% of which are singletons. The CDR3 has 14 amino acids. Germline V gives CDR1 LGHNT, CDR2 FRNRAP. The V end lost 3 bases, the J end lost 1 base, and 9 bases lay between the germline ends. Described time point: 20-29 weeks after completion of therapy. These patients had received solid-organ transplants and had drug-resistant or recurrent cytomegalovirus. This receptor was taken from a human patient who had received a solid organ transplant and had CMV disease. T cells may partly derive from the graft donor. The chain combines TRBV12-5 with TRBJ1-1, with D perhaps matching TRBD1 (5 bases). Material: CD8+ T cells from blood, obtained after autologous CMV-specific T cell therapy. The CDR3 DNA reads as TGTGCTAGTGGTTTCCCAGGGAGGAACACTGAAGCTTTCTTT. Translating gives CASGFPGRNTEAFF.